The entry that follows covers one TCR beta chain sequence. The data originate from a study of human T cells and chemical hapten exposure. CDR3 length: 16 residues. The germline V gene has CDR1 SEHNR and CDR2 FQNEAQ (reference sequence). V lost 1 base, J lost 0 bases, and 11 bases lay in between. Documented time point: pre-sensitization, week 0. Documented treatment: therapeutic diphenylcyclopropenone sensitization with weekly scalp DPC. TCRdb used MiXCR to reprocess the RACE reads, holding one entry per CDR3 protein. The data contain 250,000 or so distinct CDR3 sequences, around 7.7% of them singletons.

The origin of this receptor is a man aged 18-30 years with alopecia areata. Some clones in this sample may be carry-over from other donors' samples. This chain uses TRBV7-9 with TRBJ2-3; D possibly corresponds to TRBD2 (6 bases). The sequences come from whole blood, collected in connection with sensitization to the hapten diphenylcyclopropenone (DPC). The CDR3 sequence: CASSLDWGVSTDTQYF. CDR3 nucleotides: TGTGCCAGCAGCTTAGACTGGGGGGTAAGCACAGATACGCAGTATTTT.